This is a list of T cell receptor beta chains from one sample in a study of cytomegalovirus exposure and HLA in healthy donors. Sequencing was performed with immunoSEQ multiplex PCR; in TCRdb, only in-frame clones are kept and a portion is missing. The sample is made up of around 210,000 clones, and the top ten hold approximately 0.98% of it. The specimen was PBMCs. These receptors were obtained from a woman aged 25 to 39 in good health and CMV-seropositive. Each CDR3 is given with its conserved first and last residue. The D gene is left open where the match is weak.

TRBV5-6	TRBD2	TRBJ2-3	CASRGSGREDTQYF	TGTGCCAGCAGGGGAAGCGGGAGGGAAGATACGCAGTATTTT
TRBV28	NA	TRBJ1-4	CASSSLPNGEKLFF	TGTGCCAGCAGTTCCCTCCCGAATGGCGAAAAACTGTTTTTT
TRBV6-5	TRBD1	TRBJ2-7	CASSRDRGLYEQYF	TGTGCCAGCAGTCGGGACAGGGGGCTCTACGAGCAGTACTTC
TRBV5-1	NA	TRBJ2-2	CASSLSRVGDTGELFF	TGCGCCAGCAGCTTGTCTCGGGTAGGGGACACCGGGGAGCTGTTTTTT
TRBV4-3	TRBD2	TRBJ2-1	CASRFELAGGPWDEQFF	TGCGCCAGCAGGTTTGAACTAGCGGGAGGGCCATGGGATGAGCAGTTCTTC
TRBV12-5	NA	TRBJ2-2	CASGVRTGELFF	TGTGCTAGTGGCGTCCGGACCGGGGAGCTGTTTTTT
TRBV29-1	TRBD1	TRBJ1-3	CSVGQGTGNTIYF	TGCAGCGTTGGACAGGGTACCGGAAACACCATATATTTT
TRBV9	NA	TRBJ2-7	CASSVGRSGEQYF	TGTGCCAGCAGCGTCGGCAGGTCCGGCGAGCAGTACTTC
TRBV7-6	TRBD1	TRBJ1-2	CASSEDRGAGYTF	TGTGCCAGCAGTGAAGACAGGGGAGCTGGCTACACCTTC
TRBV9	NA	TRBJ1-2	CASSTHAGAPYYGYTF	TGTGCCAGCAGCACCCATGCAGGGGCGCCGTACTATGGCTACACCTTC
TRBV9	TRBD2	TRBJ2-7	CASSVAPSGSYEQYF	TGTGCCAGCAGCGTAGCCCCTAGCGGGAGTTACGAGCAGTACTTC
TRBV4-3	NA	TRBJ1-1	CASSPGGSGGAFF	TGCGCCAGCAGCCCGGGCGGGTCCGGGGGGGCTTTCTTT
TRBV6-1	TRBD1	TRBJ2-3	CASLDRGLTDTQYF	TGTGCCAGCCTCGACAGGGGGCTAACAGATACGCAGTATTTT
TRBV11-2	NA	TRBJ2-1	CASSLLAVRLYNEQFF	TGTGCCAGCAGCTTATTGGCAGTCCGCCTCTACAATGAGCAGTTCTTC
TRBV28	NA	TRBJ1-2	CAAVSGANYGYTF	TGTGCCGCCGTAAGCGGAGCTAACTATGGCTACACCTTC
TRBV18	NA	TRBJ2-5	CASSPFNQETQYF	TGTGCCAGCTCACCATTTAACCAAGAGACCCAGTACTTC
TRBV19	NA	TRBJ1-2	CASSIGGGPPNYGYTF	TGTGCCAGTAGTATTGGGGGGGGTCCGCCGAACTATGGCTACACCTTC
TRBV11-2	NA	TRBJ2-1	CASSYRIRPVREQFF	TGTGCCAGCAGCTACCGAATTAGACCAGTGAGGGAGCAGTTCTTC
TRBV18	NA	TRBJ1-3	CASSPIQTGSGNTIYF	TGTGCCAGCTCACCAATTCAGACAGGCTCTGGAAACACCATATATTTT
TRBV4-3	TRBD2	TRBJ2-1	CASSQVKTSGGTYNEQFF	TGCGCCAGCAGCCAAGTCAAGACTAGCGGGGGGACTTACAATGAGCAGTTCTTC
TRBV11-2	NA	TRBJ1-1	CASSLRQNTEAFF	TGTGCCAGCAGCTTAAGACAAAACACTGAAGCTTTCTTT
TRBV19	TRBD1	TRBJ1-1	CASSMADRVGEAFF	TGTGCCAGTAGTATGGCTGACAGGGTGGGTGAAGCTTTCTTT
TRBV5-1	NA	TRBJ2-3	CASSPPRGNTDTQYF	TGCGCCAGCAGCCCCCCCCGAGGGAACACAGATACGCAGTATTTT
TRBV25-1	TRBD1	TRBJ1-1	CASNRDRGTEAFF	TGTGCCAGCAACCGGGACAGGGGAACTGAAGCTTTCTTT
TRBV27	NA	TRBJ1-5	CASSLKGRQPQHF	TGTGCCAGCAGTTTGAAGGGGAGGCAGCCCCAGCATTTT
TRBV5-1	TRBD1	TRBJ2-7	CASSSDRGLTFYEQYF	TGCGCCAGCAGCTCGGACAGGGGGCTGACCTTCTACGAGCAGTACTTC
TRBV6-1	NA	TRBJ1-2	CASSEYGESDSNYGYTF	TGTGCCAGCAGTGAATATGGCGAATCGGACTCTAACTATGGCTACACCTTC
TRBV5-1	NA	TRBJ1-1	CASSSAGGGQTEAFF	TGCGCCAGCAGCTCGGCCGGCGGCGGTCAGACTGAAGCTTTCTTT
TRBV19	NA	TRBJ1-1	CASRAGMNTEAFF	TGTGCCAGTAGGGCAGGGATGAACACTGAAGCTTTCTTT
TRBV5-1	TRBD2	TRBJ2-1	CASSPGGEYNEQFF	TGCGCCAGCAGTCCCGGGGGGGAATACAATGAGCAGTTCTTC
TRBV19	NA	TRBJ2-7	CASSISGTRGAYEQYF	TGTGCCAGTAGTATATCCGGGACAAGAGGAGCCTACGAGCAGTACTTC
TRBV6-5	NA	TRBJ1-4	CASSYTGTMTNEKLFF	TGTGCCAGCAGTTACACGGGGACTATGACTAATGAAAAACTGTTTTTT
TRBV7-9	NA	TRBJ2-1	CASSLREYNEQFF	TGTGCCAGCAGCCTAAGGGAGTACAATGAGCAGTTCTTC
TRBV7-6	TRBD2	TRBJ2-2	CASSRSMSSGSNTGELFF	TGTGCCAGCAGCCGATCGATGAGTAGCGGGTCGAACACCGGGGAGCTGTTTTTT
TRBV5-5	NA	TRBJ1-2	CASSPGTIANYGYTF	TGTGCCAGCAGCCCCGGGACAATAGCTAACTATGGCTACACCTTC
TRBV9	NA	TRBJ2-7	CASSVAGQGNYEQYF	TGTGCCAGCAGCGTCGCCGGGCAGGGGAACTACGAGCAGTACTTC
TRBV7-6	TRBD1	TRBJ1-4	CASSLDRAFNEKLFF	TGTGCCAGCAGCCTCGACAGGGCCTTTAATGAAAAACTGTTTTTT
TRBV6-5	TRBD1	TRBJ1-6	CASSPRDRDNSPLHF	TGTGCCAGCTCCCCCCGGGACAGGGATAATTCACCCCTCCACTTT
TRBV5-5	TRBD1	TRBJ2-5	CASSRGDRANGETQYF	TGTGCCAGCAGTAGGGGGGACAGGGCAAATGGAGAGACCCAGTACTTC
TRBV28	NA	TRBJ1-3	CASSPPGESIVHSSGNTIYF	TGTGCCAGCAGTCCCCCCGGGGAGAGTATCGTCCATAGCTCTGGAAACACCATATATTTT
TRBV6-1	NA	TRBJ1-2	CASTGAYYGYTF	TGTGCCAGCACTGGGGCCTACTATGGCTACACCTTC
TRBV7-8	NA	TRBJ2-7	CASSLVAGLTYEQYF	TGTGCCAGCAGCTTAGTTGCCGGACTTACCTACGAGCAGTACTTC
TRBV10-2	TRBD2	TRBJ2-1	CASSQTSGGVNEQFF	TGCGCCAGCAGCCAGACTAGCGGGGGGGTGAATGAGCAGTTCTTC
TRBV7-9	TRBD1	TRBJ1-1	CASRGQGNTEAFF	TGTGCCAGCAGGGGACAGGGGAACACTGAAGCTTTCTTT
TRBV10-3	NA	TRBJ2-1	CAIRRTNGRINEQFF	TGTGCCATCCGACGGACTAACGGGAGAATAAATGAGCAGTTCTTC
TRBV25-1	TRBD2	TRBJ2-5	CASSKRLAGKETQYF	TGTGCCAGCAGTAAGCGACTAGCGGGGAAAGAGACCCAGTACTTC
TRBV19	TRBD1	TRBJ1-5	CASSLEQGANQPQHF	TGTGCCAGTAGCCTTGAACAGGGGGCCAATCAGCCCCAGCATTTT
TRBV18	NA	TRBJ2-5	CASSPFTGPQETQYF	TGTGCCAGCTCACCCTTCACAGGGCCCCAAGAGACCCAGTACTTC
TRBV27	TRBD1	TRBJ2-7	CASSTYQGDAYEQYF	TGTGCCAGCAGTACTTACCAGGGGGACGCGTACGAGCAGTACTTC
TRBV19	NA	TRBJ1-1	CASSKNGRVNTEAFF	TGTGCCAGTAGTAAAAACGGGCGGGTGAACACTGAAGCTTTCTTT
TRBV6-1	TRBD2	TRBJ2-7	CASTGLGAANEQYF	TGTGCCAGCACCGGACTAGGAGCTGCCAACGAGCAGTACTTC
TRBV10-2	TRBD2	TRBJ2-7	CASTSSGYSYEQYF	TGCGCCAGCACGTCTAGCGGGTACTCCTACGAGCAGTACTTC
TRBV7-2	NA	TRBJ1-4	CASSLGGHEEKLFF	TGTGCCAGCAGCTTAGGCGGACATGAGGAAAAACTGTTTTTT
TRBV21-1	NA	TRBJ1-1	CASSPRTGKMNTEAFF	TGTGCCAGCAGCCCGCGGACAGGGAAAATGAACACTGAAGCTTTCTTT
TRBV7-9	NA	TRBJ2-1	CASSRGTGYNEQFF	TGTGCCAGCAGCAGGGGGACGGGCTACAATGAGCAGTTCTTC